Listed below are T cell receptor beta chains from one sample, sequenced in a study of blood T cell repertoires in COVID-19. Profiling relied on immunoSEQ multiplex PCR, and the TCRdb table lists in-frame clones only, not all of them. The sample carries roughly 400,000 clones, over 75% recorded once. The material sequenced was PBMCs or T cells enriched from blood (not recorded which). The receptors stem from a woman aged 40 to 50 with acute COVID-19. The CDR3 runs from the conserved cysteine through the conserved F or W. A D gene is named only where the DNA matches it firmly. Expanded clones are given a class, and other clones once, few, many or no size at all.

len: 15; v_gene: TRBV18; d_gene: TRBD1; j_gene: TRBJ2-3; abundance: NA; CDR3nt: TGTGCCAGCTCAATGGACAGGATCGGCACAGATACGCAGTATTTT; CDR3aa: CASSMDRIGTDTQYF
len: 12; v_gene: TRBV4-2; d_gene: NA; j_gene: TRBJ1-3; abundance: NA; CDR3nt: TGTGCCAGCAGCCTAGGGGCGCCCACCATATATTTT; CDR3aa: CASSLGAPTIYF
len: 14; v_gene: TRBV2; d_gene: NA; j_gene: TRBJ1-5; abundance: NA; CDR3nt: TGTGCCAGCAGAGGTGACAGACGCAATCAGCCCCAGCATTTT; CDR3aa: CASRGDRRNQPQHF
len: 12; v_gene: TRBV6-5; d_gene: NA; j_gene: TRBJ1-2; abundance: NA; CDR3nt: TGTGCCAGCCAAACTACTAACTATGGCTACACCTTC; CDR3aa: CASQTTNYGYTF
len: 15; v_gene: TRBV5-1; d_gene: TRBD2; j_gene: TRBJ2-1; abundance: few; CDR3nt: TGCGCCAGCAGCTTGGTTAGCGGGGTGGTCAATGAGCAGTTCTTC; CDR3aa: CASSLVSGVVNEQFF
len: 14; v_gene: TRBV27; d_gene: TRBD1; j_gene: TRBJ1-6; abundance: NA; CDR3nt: TGTGCCAGGGGACAGGGGGCCTATAATTCACCCCTCCACTTT; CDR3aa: CARGQGAYNSPLHF
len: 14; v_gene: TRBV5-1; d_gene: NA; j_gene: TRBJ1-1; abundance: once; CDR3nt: TGCGCCAGCAGCTTGGGAGAGGGTGACACTGAAGCTTTCTTT; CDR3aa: CASSLGEGDTEAFF
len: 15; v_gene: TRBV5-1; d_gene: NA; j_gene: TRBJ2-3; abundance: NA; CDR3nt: TGCGCCAGCAGCTTGGCCCAAACAGGAGCTTATACGCAGTATTTT; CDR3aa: CASSLAQTGAYTQYF
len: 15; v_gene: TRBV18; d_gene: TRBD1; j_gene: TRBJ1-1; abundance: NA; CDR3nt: TGTGCCAGCTCCCTACAGGGGGGTAGGGACACTGAAGCTTTCTTT; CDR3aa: CASSLQGGRDTEAFF
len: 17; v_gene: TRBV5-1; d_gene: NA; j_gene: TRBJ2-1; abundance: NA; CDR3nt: TGCGCCAGCAGCTTCGAAGGGCTAGCTAAGTTTATCAATGAGCAGTTCTTC; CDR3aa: CASSFEGLAKFINEQFF
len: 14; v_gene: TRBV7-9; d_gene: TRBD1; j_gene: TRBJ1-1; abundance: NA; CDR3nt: TGTGCCAGCAGCTTAGGACAGGGGGCGGCTGAAGCTTTCTTT; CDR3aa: CASSLGQGAAEAFF
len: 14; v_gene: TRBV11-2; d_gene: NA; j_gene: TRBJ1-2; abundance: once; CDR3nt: TGTGCCAGCAGCTTAGCCCCGGGACATTCTGGCTACACCTTC; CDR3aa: CASSLAPGHSGYTF
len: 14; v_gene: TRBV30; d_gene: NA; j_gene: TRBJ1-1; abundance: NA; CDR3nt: TGTGCCTGGAGCGGAAGGGGCCGGAACACTGAAGCTTTCTTT; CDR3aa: CAWSGRGRNTEAFF
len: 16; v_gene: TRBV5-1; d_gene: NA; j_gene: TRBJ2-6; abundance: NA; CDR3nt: TGCGCCAGCGGTATCAGGGGATTCTCTGGGGCCAACGTCCTGACTTTC; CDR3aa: CASGIRGFSGANVLTF
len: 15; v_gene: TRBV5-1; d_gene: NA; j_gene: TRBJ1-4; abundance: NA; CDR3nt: TGCGCCAGCAGCCCGTCGATGGGGTGGGAGGAAAAACTGTTTTTT; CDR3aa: CASSPSMGWEEKLFF
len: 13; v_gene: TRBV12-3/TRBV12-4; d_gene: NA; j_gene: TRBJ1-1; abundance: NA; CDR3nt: TGTGCCAGCAGTCTTAGGGGGAACACTGAAGCTTTCTTT; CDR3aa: CASSLRGNTEAFF
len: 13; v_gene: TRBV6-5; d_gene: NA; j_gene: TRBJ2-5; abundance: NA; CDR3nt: TGTGCCAGCTCCAGGGGGGACCAAGAGACCCAGTACTTC; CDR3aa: CASSRGDQETQYF
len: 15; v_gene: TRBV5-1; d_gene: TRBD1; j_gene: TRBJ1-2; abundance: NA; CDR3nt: TGCGCCAGCAGCTTGGCACAGGGGGTTAACTATGGCTACACCTTC; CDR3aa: CASSLAQGVNYGYTF
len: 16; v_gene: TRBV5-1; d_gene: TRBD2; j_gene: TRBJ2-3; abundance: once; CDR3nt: TGCGCCAGCAGCGAGGGACTAGCGGGGGTCACAGATACGCAGTATTTT; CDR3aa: CASSEGLAGVTDTQYF
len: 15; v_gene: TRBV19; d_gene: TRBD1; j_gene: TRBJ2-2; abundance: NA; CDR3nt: TGTGCCAGTAGTCGCGGACAGGGAAGCGTCGGGGAGCTGTTTTTT; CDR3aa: CASSRGQGSVGELFF
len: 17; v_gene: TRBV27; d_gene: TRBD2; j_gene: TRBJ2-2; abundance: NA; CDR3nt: TGTGCCAGCATATTGATATCTAGCGGGGGGGCAGTCGGGGAGCTGTTTTTT; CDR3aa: CASILISSGGAVGELFF
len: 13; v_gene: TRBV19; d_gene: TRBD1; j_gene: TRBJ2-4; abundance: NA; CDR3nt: TGTGCCAGTAGTCAACAGGGGGCAGACATTCAGTACTTC; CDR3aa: CASSQQGADIQYF
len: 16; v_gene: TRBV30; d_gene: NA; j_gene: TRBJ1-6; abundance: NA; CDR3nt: TGTGCCTGGAGTGTTGGTAGGGGCTCCTATAATTCACCCCTCCACTTT; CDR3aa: CAWSVGRGSYNSPLHF
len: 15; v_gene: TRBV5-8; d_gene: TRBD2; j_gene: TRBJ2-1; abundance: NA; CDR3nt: TGTGCCAGCAGCTTGAGACTAGCGGGGGCCCATGAGCAGTTCTTC; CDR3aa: CASSLRLAGAHEQFF
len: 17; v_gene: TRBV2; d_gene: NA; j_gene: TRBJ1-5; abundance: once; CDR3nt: TGTGCCAGTTCCGGGAAGCGACTACCGGGGAGCAATCAGCCCCAGCATTTT; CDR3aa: CASSGKRLPGSNQPQHF
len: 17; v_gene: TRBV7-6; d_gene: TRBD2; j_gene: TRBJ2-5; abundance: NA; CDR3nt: TGTGCCAGCAGCTTAGCGCGCCGGACTAGTGGTGGAGAGACCCAGTACTTC; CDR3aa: CASSLARRTSGGETQYF
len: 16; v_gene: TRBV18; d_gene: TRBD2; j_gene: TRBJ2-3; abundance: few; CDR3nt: TGTGCCAGCTCACCATCCTATGGCGGGGGATCAGATACGCAGTATTTT; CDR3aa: CASSPSYGGGSDTQYF
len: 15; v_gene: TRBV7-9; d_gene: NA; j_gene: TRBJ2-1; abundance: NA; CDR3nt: TGTGCCAGCAGTTCCACCTTGAGCTCCTACAATGAGCAGTTCTTC; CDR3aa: CASSSTLSSYNEQFF
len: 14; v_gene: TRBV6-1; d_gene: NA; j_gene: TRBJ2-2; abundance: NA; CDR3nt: TGTGCCAGCAGTGAACAGCGGAACACCGGGGAGCTGTTTTTT; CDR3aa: CASSEQRNTGELFF
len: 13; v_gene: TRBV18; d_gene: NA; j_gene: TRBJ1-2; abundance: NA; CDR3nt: TGTGCCAGCTCACCGCCAGGCGACTATGGCTACACCTTC; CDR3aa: CASSPPGDYGYTF
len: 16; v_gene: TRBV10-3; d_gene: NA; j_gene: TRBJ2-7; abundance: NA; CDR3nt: TGTGCCATCAGTGAGTCAGCCTTTGGCGGAGGCTACGAGCAGTACTTC; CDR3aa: CAISESAFGGGYEQYF
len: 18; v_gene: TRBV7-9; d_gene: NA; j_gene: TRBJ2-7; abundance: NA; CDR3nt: TGTGCCAGCAGCTTAATTGCCGTCTGGGGCCAGGGGAATTACGAGCAGTACTTC; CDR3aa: CASSLIAVWGQGNYEQYF
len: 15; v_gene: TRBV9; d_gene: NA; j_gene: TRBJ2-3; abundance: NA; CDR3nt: TGTGCCAGCAGTCCCTCGGGTGGCAGCACAGATACGCAGTATTTT; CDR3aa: CASSPSGGSTDTQYF
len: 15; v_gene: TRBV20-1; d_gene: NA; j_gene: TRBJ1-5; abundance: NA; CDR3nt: TGCAGTGCTAGTGTTTCGCGGTCAAGCAATCAGCCCCAGCATTTT; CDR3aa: CSASVSRSSNQPQHF
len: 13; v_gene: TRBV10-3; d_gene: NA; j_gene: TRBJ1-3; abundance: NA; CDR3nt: TGTGCCATCAGGGGACATACTGGAAACACCATATATTTT; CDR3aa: CAIRGHTGNTIYF
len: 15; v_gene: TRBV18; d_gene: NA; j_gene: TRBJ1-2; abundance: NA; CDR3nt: TGTGCCAGCTCACCCGCGACAGTCCAGAACTATGGCTACACCTTC; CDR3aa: CASSPATVQNYGYTF
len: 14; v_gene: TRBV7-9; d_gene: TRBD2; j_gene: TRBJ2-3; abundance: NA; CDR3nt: TGTGCCAGCAGCCCAGGGACTAACACAGATACGCAGTATTTT; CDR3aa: CASSPGTNTDTQYF
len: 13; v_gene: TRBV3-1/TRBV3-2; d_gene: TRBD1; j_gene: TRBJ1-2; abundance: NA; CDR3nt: TGTGCCAGCAGCCAGAGACAGGGAGACGGCTACACCTTC; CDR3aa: CASSQRQGDGYTF
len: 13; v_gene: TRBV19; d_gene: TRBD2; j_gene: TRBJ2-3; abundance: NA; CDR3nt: TGTGCCAGTAGGGAGAGGGCGGGGGGTACGCAGTATTTT; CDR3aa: CASRERAGGTQYF
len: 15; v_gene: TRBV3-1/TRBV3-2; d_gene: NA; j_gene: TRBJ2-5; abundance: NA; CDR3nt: TGTGCCAGCAGCCAGAGGGGGGGCCAACAAGAGACCCAGTACTTC; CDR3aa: CASSQRGGQQETQYF
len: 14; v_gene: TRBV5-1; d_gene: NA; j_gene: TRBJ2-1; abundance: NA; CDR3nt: TGCGCCAGCAGCTTTGGACCGGGATCAAATGAGCAGTTCTTC; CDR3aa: CASSFGPGSNEQFF
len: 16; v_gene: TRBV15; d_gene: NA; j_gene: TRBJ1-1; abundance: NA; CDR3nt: TGTGCCACCAGCAGAGTACTGACAGGAGGGAACACTGAAGCTTTCTTT; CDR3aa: CATSRVLTGGNTEAFF
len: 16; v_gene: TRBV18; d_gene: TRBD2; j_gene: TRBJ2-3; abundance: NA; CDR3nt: TGTGCCAGCTCCCCACTAGCGGGGGGACACACAGATACGCAGTATTTT; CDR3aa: CASSPLAGGHTDTQYF
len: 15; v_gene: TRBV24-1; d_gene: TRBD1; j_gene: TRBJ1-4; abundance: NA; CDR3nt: TGTGCCACCAGTGAATCTCAGGGGGCTAATGAAAAACTGTTTTTT; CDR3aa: CATSESQGANEKLFF
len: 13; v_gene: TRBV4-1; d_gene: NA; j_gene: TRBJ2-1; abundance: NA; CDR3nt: TGCGCCAGCAGCCAAGTCACTTACAATGAGCAGTTCTTC; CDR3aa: CASSQVTYNEQFF
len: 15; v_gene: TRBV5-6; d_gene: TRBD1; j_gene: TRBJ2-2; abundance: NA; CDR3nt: TGTGCCAGCAGCTTCGGGACAGGTGGCACCGGGGAGCTGTTTTTT; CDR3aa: CASSFGTGGTGELFF